These T cell receptor beta chains were read from a single sample in a study of T cells in Graves' hyperthyroidism and ophthalmopathy. One entry per CDR3 protein results from TCRdb running MiXCR on the multiplex PCR reads. The profile shows some 760,000 distinct CDR3 sequences, approximately 15% of them singletons. Specimen: blood. The origin of the receptors is a woman between 18 and 29 years old with Graves' hyperthyroidism. CDR3s include the opening cysteine and the closing phenylalanine or tryptophan. Expanded clones get a size class; other rows say once, few or many, or leave the size out.

V gene: TRBV7-2
clone size: .
J gene: TRBJ2-7
CDR3 length: 18
CDR3 protein: CASSLSLVAAGLDSEQYF

V gene: TRBV9
clone size: .
J gene: TRBJ1-1
CDR3 length: 14
CDR3 protein: CASSVVQSNTEAFF

V gene: TRBV6-2/TRBV6-3
clone size: many
J gene: TRBJ1-2
CDR3 length: 15
CDR3 protein: CASISSGRANYGYTF

V gene: TRBV2
clone size: .
J gene: TRBJ2-1
CDR3 length: 14
CDR3 protein: CASSSNLAGDRQFF

V gene: TRBV4-1
clone size: .
J gene: TRBJ2-2
CDR3 length: 15
CDR3 protein: CASSQLGQTTGELFF

V gene: TRBV18
clone size: many
J gene: TRBJ1-1
CDR3 length: 14
CDR3 protein: CASSGQGMGTEAFF

V gene: TRBV29-1
clone size: .
J gene: TRBJ2-5
CDR3 length: 12
CDR3 protein: CSGRLPGETQYF

V gene: TRBV13
clone size: many
J gene: TRBJ2-7
CDR3 length: 14
CDR3 protein: CASSSGQANYEQYF

V gene: TRBV7-2
clone size: many
J gene: TRBJ1-2
CDR3 length: 15
CDR3 protein: CASSLDRANHYGYTF

V gene: TRBV20-1
clone size: few
J gene: TRBJ2-2
CDR3 length: 16
CDR3 protein: CSARDGGFPNTGELFF

V gene: TRBV6-2/TRBV6-3
clone size: .
J gene: TRBJ2-1
CDR3 length: 13
CDR3 protein: CASRRAAYNEQFF

V gene: TRBV3-1
clone size: many
J gene: TRBJ2-5
CDR3 length: 16
CDR3 protein: CASSPNGLAIQETQYF

V gene: TRBV29-1
clone size: .
J gene: TRBJ2-1
CDR3 length: 14
CDR3 protein: CSVIKSHGLSEQFF

V gene: TRBV6-2/TRBV6-3
clone size: many
J gene: TRBJ2-1
CDR3 length: 16
CDR3 protein: CASSYVTSGRANEQFF

V gene: TRBV20-1
clone size: .
J gene: TRBJ1-1
CDR3 length: 16
CDR3 protein: CSARDPVGGSHTEAFF